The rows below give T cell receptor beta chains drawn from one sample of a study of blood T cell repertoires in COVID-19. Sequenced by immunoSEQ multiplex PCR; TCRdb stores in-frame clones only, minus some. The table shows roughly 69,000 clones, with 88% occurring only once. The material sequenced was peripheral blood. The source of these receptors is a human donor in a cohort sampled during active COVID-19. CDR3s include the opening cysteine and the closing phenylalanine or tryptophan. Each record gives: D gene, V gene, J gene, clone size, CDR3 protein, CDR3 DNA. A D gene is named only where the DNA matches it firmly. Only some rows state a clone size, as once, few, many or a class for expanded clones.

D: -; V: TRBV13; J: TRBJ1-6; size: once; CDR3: CASSPHRDRRSSYNSPLHF; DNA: TGTGCCAGCAGCCCGCATAGAGACAGGAGGAGCTCCTATAATTCACCCCTCCACTTT
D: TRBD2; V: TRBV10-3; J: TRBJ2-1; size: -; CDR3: CATRATSSTNEQFF; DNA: TGTGCCACCAGGGCGACTAGCAGTACCAATGAGCAGTTCTTC
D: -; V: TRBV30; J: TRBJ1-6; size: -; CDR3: CAWSGQGSSPLHF; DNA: TGTGCCTGGAGCGGGCAGGGCAGTTCACCCCTCCACTTT
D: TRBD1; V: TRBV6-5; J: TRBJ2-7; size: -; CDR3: CASRDRLTYEQYF; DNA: TGTGCCAGCAGGGACAGGCTAACCTACGAGCAGTACTTC
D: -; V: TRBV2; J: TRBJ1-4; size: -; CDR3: CASTRQAPSTNEKLFF; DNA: TGTGCCAGCACCAGACAGGCCCCGTCAACTAATGAAAAACTGTTTTTT
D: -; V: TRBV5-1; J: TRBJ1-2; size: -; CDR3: CASSLGESNYGYTF; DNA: TGCGCCAGCAGCTTGGGAGAGAGTAACTATGGCTACACCTTC
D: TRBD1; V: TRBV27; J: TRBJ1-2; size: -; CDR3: CASTRGVDYGYTF; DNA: TGTGCCAGCACCAGGGGGGTAGACTATGGCTACACCTTC
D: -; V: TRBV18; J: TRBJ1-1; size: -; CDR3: CASSPGRRSYHQATEAFF; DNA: TGTGCCAGCTCACCGGGCCGTAGGTCCTACCACCAGGCCACTGAAGCTTTCTTT
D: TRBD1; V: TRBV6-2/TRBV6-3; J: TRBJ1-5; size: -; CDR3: CASSLFRTGRGGNQPQHF; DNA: TGTGCCAGCAGTTTATTCCGGACAGGCCGAGGGGGCAATCAGCCCCAGCATTTT
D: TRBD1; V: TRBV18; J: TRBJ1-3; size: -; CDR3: CASSHAGTEGTTIYF; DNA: TGTGCCAGCTCACACGCCGGGACAGAGGGGACAACCATATATTTT
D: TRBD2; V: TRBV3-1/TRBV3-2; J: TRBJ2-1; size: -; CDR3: CASSPWTSGLNEQFF; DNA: TGTGCCAGCAGCCCCTGGACTAGCGGGTTGAATGAGCAGTTCTTC
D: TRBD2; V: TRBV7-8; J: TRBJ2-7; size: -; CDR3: CASSLASASGLYEQYF; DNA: TGTGCCAGCAGCTTAGCGTCGGCTAGCGGACTCTACGAGCAGTACTTC
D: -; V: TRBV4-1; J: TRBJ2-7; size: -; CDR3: CASMESYEQYF; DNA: TGCGCCAGCATGGAGAGCTACGAGCAGTACTTC
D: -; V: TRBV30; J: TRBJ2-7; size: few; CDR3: CAWVGGSYEQYF; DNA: TGTGCCTGGGTCGGGGGATCCTACGAGCAGTACTTC
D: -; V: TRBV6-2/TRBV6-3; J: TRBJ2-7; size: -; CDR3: CASSPLRGTTYEQYF; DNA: TGTGCCAGCAGTCCCCTAAGGGGTACCACCTACGAGCAGTACTTC
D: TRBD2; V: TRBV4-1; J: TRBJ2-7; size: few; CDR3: CASSRTSGSNIYEQYF; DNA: TGCGCCAGCAGCCGGACTAGCGGGAGCAACATTTACGAGCAGTACTTC
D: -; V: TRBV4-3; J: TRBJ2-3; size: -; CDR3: CASSQGLPDTQYF; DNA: TGCGCCAGCAGCCAAGGACTTCCTGATACGCAGTATTTT
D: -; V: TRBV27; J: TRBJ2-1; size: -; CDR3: CASSTHNEQFF; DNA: TGTGCCAGCAGTACTCACAATGAGCAGTTCTTC